This T cell receptor beta chain appears in the sequencing data of a study of CD8+ T cells in alopecia areata (dated by TCRdb to 2017 to 2018). Study-level background: The treated patients took part in an open-label pilot trial in which moderate-to-severe alopecia areata was treated with oral tofacitinib at 5 to 10 mg twice daily. Tofacitinib was administered for 6 to 18 months, and 6 months of follow-up off drug were then conducted to assess delayed response and recurrence. Biopsies were taken from tofacitinib-treated patients at baseline and again at 4 and 24 weeks into treatment, and several of those patients also had a later scalp biopsy. The RNA source kit depended on sample type: the PAXgene miRNA kit for fixed scalp, the miRNeasy kit for PBMCs, and the RNeasy kit for mouse skin. Amplification of TCRbeta CDR3 regions was done by immunoSEQ multiplex PCR using 35 Vbeta forward primers and 13 Jbeta reverse primers. For the treated patients, the SALT score, which quantifies what percentage of scalp surface area is affected, served as the measure of disease severity. In humans, TCRbeta sequencing was performed on scalp tissue and on sorted CD4+ and CD8+ peripheral blood T cells from healthy controls and from patients with patchy or totalis/universalis alopecia areata. Clonality in the scalp was compared among normal scalp (n=4), patchy alopecia areata scalp (n=8), and alopecia totalis/universalis scalp (n=8). High-throughput TCRbeta sequencing was used to examine T cell clonal expansion in alopecia areata in both the C3H/HeJ mouse model and human patients. Overall results and qualifications from the work: Shared TCR sequences between patients were less evident than in mice, which may be partly attributable to HLA diversity in the patient population. Unlike mouse skin, which is dominated by gammadelta T cells, normal human skin has resident alphabeta T cells that are also sequenced, and this complicates analysis of the scalp TCR repertoire. Scalp clonality and the number of expanded CD8+ clones among the top 100 scalp clones were significantly decreased by tofacitinib. The treated cohort was small, with a single nonresponder, so links between baseline CD8+ expansion and response need larger studies. During tofacitinib treatment, many expanded lesional clones stuck around in both scalp and blood, and this persistence may partly explain why relapse happens after treatment is stopped. Compared with normal scalp, lesional scalp had higher clonality and more expanded CD8+ clones, particularly in alopecia totalis/universalis, a pattern that suggests antigenic drive.

In the paper's terms, the time point label means: around 4 weeks on oral tofacitinib. Per the publication, the treatment or condition label means: oral pan-JAK inhibitor, 5-10 mg twice daily. Peripheral blood and lesional scalp punch biopsies were obtained from patients with alopecia areata. After PBMCs were isolated by density centrifugation and stained for CD3, CD4 and CD8, a FACSAria was used to sort CD4+ and CD8+ T cells. As regards this clone: Its cognate antigen has yet to be identified. Qualities for individual bases were not recorded, and no much larger clone is one base off.

The library was built by means of the immunoSEQ multiplex PCR assay. RNA was extracted from all samples and reverse transcribed into cDNA, which served as template for TCR sequencing. First-strand cDNA was synthesized using SuperScript III with a 2:1 mix of oligo-dT and random hexamers. A synthetic immune receptor repertoire was used to gauge amplification bias, and whatever bias remained was removed computationally. The paper's data handling went like this. Raw reads were preprocessed for error removal, and CDR3 was defined according to IMGT conventions as running from the conserved cysteine to phenylalanine. Clonality was computed as 1 minus the Shannon entropy, with the entropy normalized by log2 of the number of productive unique TCRs. Scalp TCRbeta sequences were cross-referenced with sorted blood CD4 and CD8 repertoires so that the CD4 or CD8 identity of scalp clones could be inferred. TCRdb holds this immuneACCESS table with in-frame rearrangements only. Some clones are missing; in checked studies, unresolved V genes explain under half, and the rest has no known cause. Clone size and the V and J calls come from that table; the DNA yielded D and trimming. The sample table shows about 150,000 clones, and roughly 54% are seen once. The ten biggest clones cover 15% to 20% of the sample.

The clonotype originates from a human donor with alopecia areata. This sample comprised CD8+ T cells sorted from blood, obtained at week 4, from a patient treated with tofacitinib.

The CDR3: CSVGVDSGGSYGYTF. The bases are TGCAGCGTTGGGGTCGACAGCGGGGGATCCTATGGCTACACCTTC. The rearranged chain carries TRBV29-1 and TRBJ1-2, and possibly TRBD1, on 5 matching bases. Measured from the cysteine to the phenylalanine, the CDR3 is 15 residues long. The entry retains the CDR3 DNA only, 45 bases that are in frame from base 1. V and J are truncated by 4 bases and 4 bases respectively, leaving an intervening sequence of 19 bases. According to the germline V gene, CDR1 reads SQVTM and CDR2 reads ANQGSEA. Where the CDR3 stops, the reference TRBV29-1 and TRBJ1-2 genes take over; the full variable domain is SAVISQKPSRDICQRGTSLTIQCQVDSQVTMMFWYRQQPGQSLTLIATANQGSEATYESGFVIDKFPISRPNLTFSTLTVSNMSPEDSSIYLCSVGVDSGGSYGYTFGSGTRLTVV.